One and the same sample provided the 14 T cell receptor beta chains below, sequenced in a study of T cells in women clearing cervical HPV infection. Libraries were prepared by immunoSEQ multiplex PCR; TCRdb keeps only in-frame clonotypes and omits some of them. This table holds fewer than 40,000 clones. Sequencing was carried out using blood buffy coat. Every receptor here comes from a woman between 18 and 70 years old with a cervical HPV16 infection that either progressed to CIN3+ or cleared (not recorded which).

Worth noting for this clone: Sequencing ends 3 residues short of the CDR3 end; the germline J gene provides the rest. The gene calls are TRBV29-1 and TRBJ2-3; D gene unclear. The CDR3 has 15 residues. Germline CDR1 and CDR2: SQVTM and ANQGSEA. The V end was cut by 7 bases, the J end by 0 bases, with 17 bases between. The sequenced CDR3 bases are TGCAGCGCCACCCTGTCAGTTACAAGCACAGATACG. This sequence encodes CSATLSVTSTDT. The whole CDR3 is CSATLSVTSTDTQYF.

The CDR3 spells CASSLLSGNQPQHF. The covered CDR3 bases are TGTGCCAGCAGTTTATTGTCGGGGAATCAGCCC. The chain joins TRBV28 to TRBJ1-5; D uncertain. The CDR3 extends 3 residues past the end of the read, so its final part is completed from the germline J gene. CDR1 and CDR2 (germline): MDHEN, SYDVKM. CDR3 length equals 14 residues. Trimming pared 1 base from V and 4 bases from J, leaving 8 bases between.

As to this clone: The read halts 3 residues ahead of the CDR3 end, with the missing end drawn from the germline J gene. The chain links TRBV6-1 to TRBJ2-7; D unresolved. The V end was cut by 0 bases, the J end by 1 base, with 10 bases between. The CDR3 consists of 15 residues. From germline, CDR1 is MNHNS and CDR2 SASEGT. The DNA read from the CDR3 is TGTGCCAGCAGTGAAGCTAATGAAGGGTCCTACGAG. This encodes CASSEANEGSYE. From start to end, the CDR3 is CASSEANEGSYEQYF.

Incomplete CDR3 DNA: TGTGCCAGCAGCTTAGTTGGAGGTACAGATGAG. It yields the protein CASSLVGGTDE. The complete CDR3 protein is CASSLVGGTDEQFF. This chain connects TRBV7-9 to TRBJ2-1, with a tentative D call TRBD2 (5 bases). The CDR3 end is not reached by the read, which stops 3 residues before it; the germline J gene fills it in. Germline V gene data show CDR1 as SEHNR and CDR2 as FQNEAQ (reference sequence). The ends were cut back, 1 base at V and 8 bases at J, with 12 bases in the middle. This CDR3 spans 14 amino acids.

Comment on this clone: The read halts 3 residues ahead of the CDR3 end, with the missing end drawn from the germline J gene. The chain carries TRBV2 and TRBJ1-2, with TRBD1 matching 8 bases. J lost 3 bases, V lost 3 bases, and 3 bases had no gene match. This CDR3 region has 14 residues. The V gene's germline CDR1 is SNHLY and CDR2 FYNNEI. The DNA read from the CDR3 is TGTGCCAGCAGTGACGACAGGGGCCACTATGGC. Its translation is CASSDDRGHYG. The complete CDR3 protein is CASSDDRGHYGYTF.

As regards this clone: The sequence runs out 3 residues before the end of the CDR3; the remainder is reconstructed from the germline J gene. The chain recombines TRBV20-1 with TRBJ2-1; 7 positions match TRBD2. The CDR3 has 16 amino acids. Germline lookup yields CDR1 DFQATT and CDR2 SNEGSKA (reference sequence). The V and J ends lost 6 bases and 8 bases, in that order; junction bases with no gene match: 19. The chain's CDR3 is CSAPERGFRGSDEQFF. Partial CDR3 DNA: TGCAGTGCACCAGAGCGGGGTTTTCGGGGAAGCGATGAG.

Worth noting for this clone: The missing CDR3 end, 3 residues past where the read stops, is filled in from the germline J gene. The chain recombines TRBV25-1 with TRBJ1-5; D unresolved. This CDR3 spans 12 amino acids. The germline V gene has CDR1 MGHDK and CDR2 SYGVNS. Trimming took off 2 bases at V and 5 bases at J, with 4 bases between the two ends. Partial CDR3 DNA: TGTGCCAGCAGTGAAGAGGATCAGCCC. It is translated as CASSEEDQP. The full CDR3 protein is CASSEEDQPQHF.

In regard to this clone: The sequence runs out 3 residues before the end of the CDR3; the remainder is reconstructed from the germline J gene. V is TRBV11-2 and J is TRBJ1-5; D might be TRBD1 (5 bases). The CDR3 has 13 amino acids. Germline V gene data show CDR1 as SGHAT and CDR2 as FQNNGV. V lost 5 bases and J 6 bases, leaving 11 bases between the germline ends. The sequenced CDR3 bases are TGTGCCAGCAGCGGGGACTCGGCTCAGCCC. It translates to CASSGDSAQP. From start to end, the CDR3 is CASSGDSAQPQHF.

A note on this clone: The CDR3 end falls 3 residues outside the read, so it is completed with the germline J gene. The gene calls are TRBV4-2 and TRBJ2-1, with TRBD2 matching over 8 bases. J was trimmed by 5 bases and V by 1 base; bases with no gene match: 16. Germline V gene data show CDR1 as LGHNA and CDR2 as YNFKEQ. This CDR3 has 19 amino acids. The CDR3 region is CASSQVPQPSSGPNNEQFF. The sequenced CDR3 bases are TGTGCCAGCAGCCAAGTACCCCAACCCTCTAGCGGGCCTAACAATGAG.

CDR3 protein: CASSLDSASGEAFF. The sequenced part of the CDR3 DNA is TGTGCCAGCAGCTTGGACAGCGCGAGCGGTGAA. This chain links TRBV7-9 with TRBJ1-1; the D gene is possibly TRBD1 (6 bases). The CDR3 extends 3 residues past the end of the read, so its final part is completed from the germline J gene. Germline V CDR1 and CDR2: SEHNR, FQNEAQ (reference sequence). The length of the CDR3 is 14 residues. Trimming stripped 3 bases from V and 7 bases from J, with 15 bases between.

With regard to this clone: The read terminates 3 residues before the CDR3 end, so the remaining end is supplied by the germline J gene. This rearrangement joins TRBV14 to TRBJ2-3, with a weak D call TRBD2 (6 bases). This CDR3 contains 13 residues. Trimming took off 8 bases at V and 1 base at J, with 10 bases between the two ends. In germline, CDR1 is SGHDN, CDR2 FVKESK. Here the CDR3 reads CASGGCCTDTQYF. The CDR3 DNA, read in part, is TGTGCCAGCGGGGGGTGTTGCACAGATACG.

On this clone: The read gets to within 3 residues of the CDR3 end, and the germline J gene fills in the rest. The rearrangement joins TRBV9 to TRBJ2-2; tentative D call: TRBD2 (7 bases). This CDR3 comprises 15 residues. Germline CDR1 reads SGDLS; CDR2 reads YYNGEE. V lost 2 bases and J 9 bases, leaving 17 bases between the germline ends. CDR3 in amino acids: CASSVQWGGPRELFF. The DNA read from the CDR3 is TGTGCCAGCAGCGTCCAGTGGGGGGGCCCTCGGGAG.

The CDR3 sequence: CSAQGDSNQPQHF. Incomplete CDR3 DNA: TGCAGTGCTCAGGGGGATAGCAATCAGCCC. The rearrangement links TRBV20-1 to TRBJ1-5; TRBD1 aligns across 7 bases. The CDR3 end lies 3 residues beyond the end of the read and is filled in from the germline J gene. With 5 bases clipped from V and 0 bases from J, the junction kept 1 base outside the gene matches. Germline values: CDR1 DFQATT, CDR2 SNEGSKA (reference sequence). This CDR3 has 13 amino acids.

As regards this clone: Sequencing ends 3 residues short of the CDR3 end; the germline J gene provides the rest. The genes are TRBV30 and TRBJ2-7, with D perhaps matching TRBD1 (5 bases). This CDR3 comprises 13 residues. The germline CDR1 and CDR2 sequences are GTSNPN and SVGIG (reference sequence). V gave up 3 bases and J gave up 2 bases, with 11 bases separating them. CDR3 bases read: TGTGCCTGGAGGGGGCCAAGTACCTACGAG. Translation gives CAWRGPSTYE. In full, the CDR3 is CAWRGPSTYEQYF. Drawing the rest from reference TRBV30 and TRBJ2-7, the complete variable domain is SQTIHQWPATLVQPVGSPLSLECTVEGTSNPNLYWYRQAAGRGLQLLFYSVGIGQISSEVPQNLSASRPQDRQFILSSKKLLLSDSGFYLCAWRGPSTYEQYFGPGTRLTVT.